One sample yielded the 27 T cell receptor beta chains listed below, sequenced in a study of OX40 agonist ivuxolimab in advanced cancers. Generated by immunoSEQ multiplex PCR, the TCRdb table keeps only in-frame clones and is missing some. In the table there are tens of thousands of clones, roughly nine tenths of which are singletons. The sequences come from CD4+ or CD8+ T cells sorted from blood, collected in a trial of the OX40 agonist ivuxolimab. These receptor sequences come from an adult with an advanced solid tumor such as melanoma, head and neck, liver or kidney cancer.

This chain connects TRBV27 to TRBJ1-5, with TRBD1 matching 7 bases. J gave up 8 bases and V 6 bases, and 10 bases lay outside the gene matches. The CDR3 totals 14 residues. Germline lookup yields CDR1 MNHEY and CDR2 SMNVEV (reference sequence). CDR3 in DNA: TGTGCCAGCAGCCCCATCGACAGGGCAGAGCCCCAGCATTTT. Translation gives CASSPIDRAEPQHF.

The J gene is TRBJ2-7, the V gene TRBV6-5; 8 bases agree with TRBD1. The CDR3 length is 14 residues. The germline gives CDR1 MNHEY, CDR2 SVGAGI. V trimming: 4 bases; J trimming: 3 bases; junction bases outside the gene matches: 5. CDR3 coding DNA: TGTGCCAGCAGTTCAGGGGGCAAGGACTACGAGCAGTACTTC. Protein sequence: CASSSGGKDYEQYF.

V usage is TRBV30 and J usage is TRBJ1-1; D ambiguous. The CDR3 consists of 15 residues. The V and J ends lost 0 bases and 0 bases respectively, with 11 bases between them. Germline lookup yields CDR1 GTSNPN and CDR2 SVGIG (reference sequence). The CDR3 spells CAWSVGTGLNTEAFF. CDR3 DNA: TGTGCCTGGAGTGTAGGAACGGGCCTGAACACTGAAGCTTTCTTT.

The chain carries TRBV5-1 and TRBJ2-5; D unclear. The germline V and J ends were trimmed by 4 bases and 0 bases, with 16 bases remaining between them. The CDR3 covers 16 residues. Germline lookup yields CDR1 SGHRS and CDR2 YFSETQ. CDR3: CASSEPPKGYQETQYF. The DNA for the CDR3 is TGCGCCAGCAGCGAACCACCAAAAGGGTACCAAGAGACCCAGTACTTC.

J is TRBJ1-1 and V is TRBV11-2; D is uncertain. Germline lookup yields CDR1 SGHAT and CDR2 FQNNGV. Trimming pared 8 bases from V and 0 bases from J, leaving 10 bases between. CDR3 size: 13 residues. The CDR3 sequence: CASVGIMNTEAFF. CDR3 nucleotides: TGTGCCAGCGTAGGGATAATGAACACTGAAGCTTTCTTT.

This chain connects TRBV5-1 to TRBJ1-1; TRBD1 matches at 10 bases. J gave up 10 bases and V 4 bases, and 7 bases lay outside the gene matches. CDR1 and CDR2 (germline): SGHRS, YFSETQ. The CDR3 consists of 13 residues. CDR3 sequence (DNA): TGCGCCAGCAGCCTTGGGACAGGGGAGGTAGCTTTCTTT. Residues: CASSLGTGEVAFF.

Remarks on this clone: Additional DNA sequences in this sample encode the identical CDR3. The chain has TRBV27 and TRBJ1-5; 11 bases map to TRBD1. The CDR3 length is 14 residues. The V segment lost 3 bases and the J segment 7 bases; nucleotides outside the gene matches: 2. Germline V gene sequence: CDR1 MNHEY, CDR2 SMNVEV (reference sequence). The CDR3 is CASSFGTGGQPQHF. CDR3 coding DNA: TGTGCCAGCAGTTTCGGGACAGGGGGGCAGCCCCAGCATTTT.

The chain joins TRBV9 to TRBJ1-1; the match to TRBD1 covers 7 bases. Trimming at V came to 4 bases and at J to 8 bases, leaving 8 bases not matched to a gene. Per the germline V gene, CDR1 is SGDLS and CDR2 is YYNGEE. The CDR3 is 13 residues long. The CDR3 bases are TGTGCCAGCAGCACACTTCGACAGGGAGAAGCTTTCTTT. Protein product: CASSTLRQGEAFF.

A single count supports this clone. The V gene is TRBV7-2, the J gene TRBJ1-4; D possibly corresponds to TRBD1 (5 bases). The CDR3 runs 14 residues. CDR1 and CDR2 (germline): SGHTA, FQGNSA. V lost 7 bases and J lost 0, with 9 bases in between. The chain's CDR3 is CASTQGATNEKLFF. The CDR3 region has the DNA TGTGCCAGCACCCAGGGAGCAACTAATGAAAAACTGTTTTTT.

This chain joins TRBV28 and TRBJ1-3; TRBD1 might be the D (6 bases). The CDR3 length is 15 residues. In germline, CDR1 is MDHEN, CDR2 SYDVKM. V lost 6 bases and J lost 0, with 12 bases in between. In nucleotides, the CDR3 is TGTGCCAGCAGGAAAACAGGGTTCTCTGGAAACACCATATATTTT. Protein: CASRKTGFSGNTIYF.

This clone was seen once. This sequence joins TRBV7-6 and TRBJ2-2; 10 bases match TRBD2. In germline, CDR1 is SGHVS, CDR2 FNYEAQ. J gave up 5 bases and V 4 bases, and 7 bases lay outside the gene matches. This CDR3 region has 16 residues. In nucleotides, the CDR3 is TGTGCCAGCAGCTGGACTAGCGGAGCGGGGACCGGGGAGCTGTTTTTT. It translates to CASSWTSGAGTGELFF.

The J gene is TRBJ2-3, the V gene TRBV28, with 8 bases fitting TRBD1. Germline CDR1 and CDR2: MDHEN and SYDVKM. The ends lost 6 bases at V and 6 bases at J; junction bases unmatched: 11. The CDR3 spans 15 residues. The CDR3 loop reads CASSLGTGPPDTQYF. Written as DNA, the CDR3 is TGTGCCAGCAGCTTAGGGACAGGCCCTCCGGATACGCAGTATTTT.

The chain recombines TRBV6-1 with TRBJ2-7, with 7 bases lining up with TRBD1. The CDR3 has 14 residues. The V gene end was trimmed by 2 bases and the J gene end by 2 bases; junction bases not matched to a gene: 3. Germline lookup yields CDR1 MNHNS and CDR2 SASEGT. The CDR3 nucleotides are TGTGCCAGCAGTGAAAGACAGGGCACCTACGAGCAGTACTTC. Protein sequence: CASSERQGTYEQYF.

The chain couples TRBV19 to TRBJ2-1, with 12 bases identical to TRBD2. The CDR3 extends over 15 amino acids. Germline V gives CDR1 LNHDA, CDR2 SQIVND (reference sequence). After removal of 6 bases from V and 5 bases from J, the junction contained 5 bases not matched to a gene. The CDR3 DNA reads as TGTGCCAGTAGCCCAACTAGCGGGAGGAACAATGAGCAGTTCTTC. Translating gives CASSPTSGRNNEQFF.

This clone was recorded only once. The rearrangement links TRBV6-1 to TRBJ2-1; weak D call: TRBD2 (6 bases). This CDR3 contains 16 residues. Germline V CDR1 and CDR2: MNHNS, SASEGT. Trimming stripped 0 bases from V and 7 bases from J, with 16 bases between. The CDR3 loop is CASSEAKGGAENEQFF. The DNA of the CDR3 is TGTGCCAGCAGTGAAGCGAAGGGCGGGGCAGAAAATGAGCAGTTCTTC.

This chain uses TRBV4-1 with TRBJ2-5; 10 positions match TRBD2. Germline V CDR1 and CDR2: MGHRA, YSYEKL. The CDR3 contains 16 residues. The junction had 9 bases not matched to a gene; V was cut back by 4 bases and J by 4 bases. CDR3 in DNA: TGCGCCAGCAGCCTACGGAGCGGGGGGGCAAGAGAGACCCAGTACTTC. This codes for CASSLRSGGARETQYF.

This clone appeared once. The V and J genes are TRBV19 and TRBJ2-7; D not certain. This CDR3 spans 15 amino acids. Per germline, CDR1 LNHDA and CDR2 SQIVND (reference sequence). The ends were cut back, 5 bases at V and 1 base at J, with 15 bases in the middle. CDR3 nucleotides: TGTGCCAGTAGTGCTGACTGGGGTACATCCTACGAGCAGTACTTC. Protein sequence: CASSADWGTSYEQYF.

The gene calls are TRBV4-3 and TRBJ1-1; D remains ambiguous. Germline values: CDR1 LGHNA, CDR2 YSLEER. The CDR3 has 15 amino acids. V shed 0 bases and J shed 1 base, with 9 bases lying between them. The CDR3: CASSQEVSANTEAFF. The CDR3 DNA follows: TGCGCCAGCAGCCAAGAAGTCTCTGCGAACACTGAAGCTTTCTTT.

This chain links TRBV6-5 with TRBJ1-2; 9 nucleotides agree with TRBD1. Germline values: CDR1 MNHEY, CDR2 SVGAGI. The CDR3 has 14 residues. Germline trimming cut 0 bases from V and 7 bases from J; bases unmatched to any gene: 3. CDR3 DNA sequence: TGTGCCAGCAGTTACTCGGTGACAGGGGGTGGCTACACCTTC. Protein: CASSYSVTGGGYTF.

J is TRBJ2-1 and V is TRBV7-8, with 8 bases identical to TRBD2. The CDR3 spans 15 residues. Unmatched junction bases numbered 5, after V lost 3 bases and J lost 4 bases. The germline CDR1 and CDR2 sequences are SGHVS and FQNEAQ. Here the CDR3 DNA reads TGTGCCAGCAGCTTCCAGCGGGGGCCTTACAATGAGCAGTTCTTC. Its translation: CASSFQRGPYNEQFF.

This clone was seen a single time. The CDR3 loop is CASRGTSLLTDTQYF. Written as DNA, the CDR3 is TGTGCCAGCCGCGGGACTAGCCTACTCACAGATACGCAGTATTTT. V and J are TRBV2 and TRBJ2-3; 9 nucleotides match TRBD2. V gave up 8 bases and J gave up 2 bases; unmatched junction bases: 8. Germline V gene data show CDR1 as SNHLY and CDR2 as FYNNEI. CDR3 size: 15 residues.

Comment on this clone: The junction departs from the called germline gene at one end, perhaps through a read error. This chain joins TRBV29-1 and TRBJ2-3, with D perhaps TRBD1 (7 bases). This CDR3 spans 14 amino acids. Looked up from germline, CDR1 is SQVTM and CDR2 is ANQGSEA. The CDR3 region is CSVEGLEGANTQYF. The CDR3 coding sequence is TGCAGCGTCGAAGGACTGGAGGGGGCAAATACGCAGTATTTT.

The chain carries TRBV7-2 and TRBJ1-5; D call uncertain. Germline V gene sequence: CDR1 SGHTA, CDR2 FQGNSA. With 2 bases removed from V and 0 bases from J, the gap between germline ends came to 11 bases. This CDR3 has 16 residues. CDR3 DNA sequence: TGTGCCAGCAGCTTATACGGCACCTATAGCAATCAGCCCCAGCATTTT. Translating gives CASSLYGTYSNQPQHF.

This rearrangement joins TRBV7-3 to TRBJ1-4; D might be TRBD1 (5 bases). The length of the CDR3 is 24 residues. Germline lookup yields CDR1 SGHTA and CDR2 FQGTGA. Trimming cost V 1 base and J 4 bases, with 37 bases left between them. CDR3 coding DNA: TGTGCCAGCAGCTTAAATGCTAGGGACCGACAACCGCACGGATACCCCGCGTATAATGAAAAACTGTTTTTT. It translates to CASSLNARDRQPHGYPAYNEKLFF.

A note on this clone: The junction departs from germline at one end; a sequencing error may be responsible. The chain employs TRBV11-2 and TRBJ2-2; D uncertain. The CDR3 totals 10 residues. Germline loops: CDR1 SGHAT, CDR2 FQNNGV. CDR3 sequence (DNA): TGTGCCAGCAGCTTAGGGGGGCTGTTTTTT. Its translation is CASSLGGLFF.

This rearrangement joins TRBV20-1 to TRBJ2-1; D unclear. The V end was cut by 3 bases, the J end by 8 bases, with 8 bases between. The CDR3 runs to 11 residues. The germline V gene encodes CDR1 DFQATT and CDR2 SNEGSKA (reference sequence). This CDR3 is CSARVVYEQFF. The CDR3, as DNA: TGCAGTGCTAGGGTAGTTTATGAGCAGTTCTTC.

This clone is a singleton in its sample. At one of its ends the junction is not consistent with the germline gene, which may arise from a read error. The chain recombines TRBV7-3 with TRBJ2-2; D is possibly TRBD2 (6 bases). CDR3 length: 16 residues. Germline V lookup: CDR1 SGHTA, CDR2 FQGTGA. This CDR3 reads CASSVTGLSNTGELFF. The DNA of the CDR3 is TGTGCCAGCAGCGTAACGGGACTTTCGAACACCGGGGAGCTGTTTTTT.